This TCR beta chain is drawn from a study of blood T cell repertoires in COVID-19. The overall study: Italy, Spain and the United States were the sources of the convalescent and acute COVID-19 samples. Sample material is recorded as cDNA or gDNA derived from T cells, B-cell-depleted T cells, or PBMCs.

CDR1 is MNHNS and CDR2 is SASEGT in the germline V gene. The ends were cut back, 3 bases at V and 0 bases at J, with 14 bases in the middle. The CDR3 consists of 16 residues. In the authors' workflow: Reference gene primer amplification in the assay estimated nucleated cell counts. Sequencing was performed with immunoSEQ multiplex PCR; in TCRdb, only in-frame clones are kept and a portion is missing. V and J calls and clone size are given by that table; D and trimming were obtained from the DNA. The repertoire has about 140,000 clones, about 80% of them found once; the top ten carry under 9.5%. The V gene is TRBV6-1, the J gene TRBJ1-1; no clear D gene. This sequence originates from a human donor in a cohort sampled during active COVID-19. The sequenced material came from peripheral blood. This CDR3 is CASSDAPTGLNTEAFF. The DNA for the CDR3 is TGTGCCAGCAGTGACGCCCCAACGGGATTGAACACTGAAGCTTTCTTT.